These 15 T cell receptor beta chains originate from one sample sequenced in a study of blood T cell repertoires in COVID-19. The assay was immunoSEQ multiplex PCR, and TCRdb's table has in-frame clones only and misses some. Among some 270,000 clones listed, 70% to 90% were seen once. Input material: PBMCs or T cells enriched from blood (not recorded which). The receptors shown here come from a woman aged 25 to 39 who had recovered from COVID-19.

The CDR3 DNA is TGTGCCAGCAGTTCTTCTACAGGGGTGGGTAACTATGGCTACACCTTC. Translating gives CASSSSTGVGNYGYTF. This chain links TRBV28 with TRBJ1-2; 7 bases are a match to TRBD1. The V gene's germline CDR1 is MDHEN and CDR2 SYDVKM. This CDR3 has 16 residues. Germline trimming cut 4 bases from V and 1 base from J; bases unmatched to any gene: 9.

The count of this clone is one. V is TRBV7-9 and J is TRBJ2-7; no firm D call. The V gene lost 1 base and the J gene lost 0 bases, with 16 bases spanning the gap. CDR1 is SEHNR, CDR2 FQNEAQ, per germline (reference sequence). The CDR3 runs 17 residues. As DNA, the CDR3 is TGTGCCAGCAGCTTAGATTACATTGGAGAGTTCTCCTACGAGCAGTACTTC. Translated, it gives CASSLDYIGEFSYEQYF. The full variable domain, its missing parts supplied by reference TRBV7-9 and TRBJ2-7, is DTGVSQNPRHKITKRGQNVTFRCDPISEHNRLYWYRQTLGQGPEFLTYFQNEAQLEKSRLLSDRFSAERPKGSFSTLEIQRTEQGDSAMYLCASSLDYIGEFSYEQYFGPGTRLTVT.

The rearrangement uses TRBV24-1 and TRBJ2-1; D might be TRBD1 (7 bases). The CDR3 length is 15 residues. Per the germline V gene, CDR1 is KGHDR and CDR2 is SFDVKD. V lost 2 bases and J 8 bases, leaving 15 bases between the germline ends. For the CDR3, the DNA is TGTGCCACCAGTGATTCTAGCGACAGGGTCCATGAGCAGTTCTTC. It encodes CATSDSSDRVHEQFF.

V gene TRBV29-1 combines with J gene TRBJ1-1; 12 bases line up with TRBD1. V lost 4 bases and J lost 11; bases outside the gene matches: 11. CDR3 length: 14 amino acids. The germline V gene has CDR1 SQVTM and CDR2 ANQGSEA. This chain's CDR3 is CSVGDRGPSERAFF. CDR3 in DNA: TGCAGCGTTGGGGACAGGGGGCCCTCGGAAAGGGCTTTCTTT. The whole variable domain, filled in from reference TRBV29-1 and TRBJ1-1, reads SAVISQKPSRDICQRGTSLTIQCQVDSQVTMMFWYRQQPGQSLTLIATANQGSEATYESGFVIDKFPISRPNLTFSTLTVSNMSPEDSSIYLCSVGDRGPSERAFFGQGTRLTVV.

V is TRBV7-7 and J is TRBJ1-1, with unresolved D. The CDR3 length is 14 residues. With 4 bases removed from V and 1 base from J, the gap between germline ends came to 10 bases. The V gene's germline CDR1 is SSHAT and CDR2 FNYEAQ (reference sequence). In DNA, the CDR3 is TGTGCCAGCAGCTCGGGAAGGGCGAACACTGAAGCTTTCTTT. This codes for CASSSGRANTEAFF.

The chain combines TRBV27 with TRBJ1-4, with D unresolved. Germline loops: CDR1 MNHEY, CDR2 SMNVEV (reference sequence). The CDR3 totals 14 residues. V gave up 3 bases and J gave up 8 bases, with 13 bases separating them. The CDR3 sequence: CASSFTGVGEKLFF. The CDR3 DNA sequence: TGTGCCAGCAGTTTCACGGGAGTGGGAGAAAAACTGTTTTTT.

The chain combines TRBV15 with TRBJ1-2, with D perhaps matching TRBD1 (5 bases). The CDR3 runs to 15 residues. With 4 bases removed from V and 6 bases from J, the gap between germline ends came to 18 bases. Germline values: CDR1 LNHNV, CDR2 YYDKDF (reference sequence). CDR3 loop: CATSNSGGEGDGYTF. For the CDR3, the DNA is TGTGCCACCAGCAATTCCGGGGGTGAAGGGGATGGCTACACCTTC.

CDR3 nucleotides: TGTGCCACCCCCCTATCCCGCCGCCGAGGAGAAGGGGGGGGGCCCTACGAGCAGTACTTC. Amino acid sequence: CATPLSRRRGEGGGPYEQYF. The V call is TRBV15, the J call TRBJ2-7; D may be TRBD2 (7 bases). The V end lost 8 bases, the J end lost 2 bases, and 34 bases lay between the germline ends. This CDR3 has 20 residues. Germline V CDR1 and CDR2: LNHNV, YYDKDF (reference sequence).

The V gene is TRBV28, the J gene TRBJ2-5; D unclear. Trimming removed 8 bases from V and 5 bases from J, with 12 bases in between. The CDR3 is made up of 12 amino acids. The germline CDR1 and CDR2 sequences are MDHEN and SYDVKM. CDR3 region: CASFRPQETQYF. DNA of the CDR3: TGTGCCAGCTTCAGACCACAGGAGACCCAGTACTTC.

This chain's CDR3 is CASSRTALSGANVLTF. CDR3 in DNA: TGTGCCAGCAGCCGGACAGCCCTTTCTGGGGCCAACGTCCTGACTTTC. This chain joins TRBV7-3 and TRBJ2-6; possible D gene TRBD1, 6 bases. V was clipped by 5 bases and J by 1 base, with 12 bases between them. The CDR3 is 16 amino acids. CDR1 and CDR2 (germline): SGHTA, FQGTGA. The full variable domain, rest sourced from reference TRBV7-3 and TRBJ2-6, is GAGVSQTPSNKVTEKGKYVELRCDPISGHTALYWYRQSLGQGPEFLIYFQGTGAADDSGLPNDRFFAVRPEGSVSTLKIQRTERGDSAVYLCASSRTALSGANVLTFGAGSRLTVL.

The V and J genes are TRBV6-5 and TRBJ2-1, with 9 positions matching TRBD1. Germline loops: CDR1 MNHEY, CDR2 SVGAGI. This CDR3 comprises 16 residues. J was trimmed by 16 bases and V by 0 bases; bases with no gene match: 16. For the CDR3, the DNA is TGTGCCAGCAGTTACTCCGGGACAGGGTCCCTCCAGGTGCGATTCTTC. Its protein is CASSYSGTGSLQVRFF.

The CDR3 reads CAIALTGGRHNEQFF. The CDR3 DNA follows: TGTGCCATCGCCCTAACGGGAGGACGCCACAATGAGCAGTTCTTC. V is TRBV10-3 and J is TRBJ2-1, with TRBD2 matching over 7 bases. Unmatched junction bases numbered 12, after V lost 8 bases and J lost 5 bases. Germline CDR1 reads ENHRY; CDR2 reads SYGVKD. This CDR3 region has 15 residues.

This clone was counted a single time. The chain couples TRBV25-1 to TRBJ2-5; TRBD1 matches at 9 bases. The CDR3 covers 15 residues. Trimming cost V 4 bases and J 2 bases; bases outside gene matches: 5. The germline gives CDR1 MGHDK, CDR2 SYGVNS. The CDR3: CASSGTGVIQETQYF. CDR3 nucleotide sequence: TGTGCCAGCAGTGGGACAGGGGTCATACAAGAGACCCAGTACTTC. The full variable domain, with the rest looked up from reference TRBV25-1 and TRBJ2-5, is EADIYQTPRYLVIGTGKKITLECSQTMGHDKMYWYQQDPGMELHLIHYSYGVNSTEKGDLSSESTVSRIRTEHFPLTLESARPSHTSQYLCASSGTGVIQETQYFGPGTRLLVL.

The genes are TRBV2 and TRBJ2-6, with D possibly being TRBD2 (5 bases). CDR1 SNHLY and CDR2 FYNNEI come from the germline V gene. V was clipped by 8 bases and J by 3 bases, with 11 bases between them. The CDR3 spans 14 residues. Here the CDR3 DNA reads TGTGCCAGCGGAGGACGAAGTGGGGCCAACGTCCTGACTTTC. Translating it yields CASGGRSGANVLTF.

V gene TRBV18 combines with J gene TRBJ1-4; 8 bases agree with TRBD1. CDR1 is KGHSH and CDR2 is LQKENI in the germline V gene. The CDR3 runs to 16 residues. V trimming: 0 bases; J trimming: 5 bases; junction bases outside the gene matches: 5. CDR3: CASSPPRTGSNEKLFF. DNA of the CDR3: TGTGCCAGCTCACCACCCAGGACAGGGTCGAATGAAAAACTGTTTTTT. The full variable domain, completed using reference TRBV18 and TRBJ1-4, is NAGVMQNPRHLVRRRGQEARLRCSPMKGHSHVYWYRQLPEEGLKFMVYLQKENIIDESGMPKERFSAEFPKEGPSILRIQQVVRGDSAAYFCASSPPRTGSNEKLFFGSGTQLSVL.